The 10 T cell receptor beta chains in this list originate from one sample, sequenced in a study of blood T cell repertoires in COVID-19. Data came from immunoSEQ multiplex PCR; TCRdb stores just in-frame clones and leaves some out. The repertoire holds a few hundred thousand clones, with around 87% as singletons. The specimen was peripheral blood. Source of these receptors: a woman aged 60-75 years with COVID-19, enrolled during active disease.

The CDR3 DNA reads TGTGCCAGCAGCTTCCTCCGCACAGATACGCAGTATTTT. Translating it yields CASSFLRTDTQYF. The rearrangement joins TRBV7-6 to TRBJ2-3; no clear D gene. Looked up from germline, CDR1 is SGHVS and CDR2 is FNYEAQ. V was trimmed by 3 bases and J by 1 base, leaving 5 bases between them. This CDR3 has 13 amino acids.

This clone was detected only a few times. The gene calls are TRBV19 and TRBJ1-1; the D gene is possibly TRBD1 (5 bases). Per the germline V gene, CDR1 is LNHDA and CDR2 is SQIVND (reference sequence). Trimming removed 1 base at V and 6 bases at J, with 15 bases between. This CDR3 is built from 15 residues. The CDR3 sequence is CASSIVGQRASEAFF. Written as DNA, the CDR3 is TGTGCCAGTAGTATAGTAGGACAAAGGGCCTCTGAAGCTTTCTTT. Supplemented by reference TRBV19 and TRBJ1-1, the full variable domain reads DGGITQSPKYLFRKEGQNVTLSCEQNLNHDAMYWYRQDPGQGLRLIYYSQIVNDFQKGDIAEGYSVSREKKESFPLTVTSAQKNPTAFYLCASSIVGQRASEAFFGQGTRLTVV.

This sequence joins TRBV9 and TRBJ2-1, with 11 bases lining up with TRBD1. Germline CDR1 reads SGDLS; CDR2 reads YYNGEE. V shed 4 bases and J 3 bases; nucleotides not matched to a gene: 6. The CDR3 is 16 residues long. CDR3 DNA: TGTGCCAGCAGCACCTACGGGACAGGGGGCTACAATGAGCAGTTCTTC. This sequence encodes CASSTYGTGGYNEQFF.

This clone was observed a few times. The chain links TRBV27 to TRBJ2-7; D ambiguous. V was pared by 6 bases and J by 1 base, with 10 bases between. The CDR3 has 13 amino acids. CDR1 and CDR2 (germline): MNHEY, SMNVEV (reference sequence). As DNA, the CDR3 is TGTGCCAGCAGCCGCCTCGGTTCCTACGAGCAGTACTTC. This translates into CASSRLGSYEQYF.

This sequence joins TRBV4-2 and TRBJ2-1, with D tentatively TRBD2 (5 bases). The V end was cut by 2 bases, the J end by 16 bases, with 15 bases between. Germline V gene lookup returns CDR1 LGHNA and CDR2 YNFKEQ. The CDR3 covers 12 residues. This chain's CDR3 is CASSQTGLASFF. The CDR3 DNA follows: TGTGCCAGCAGCCAAACCGGGCTAGCATCTTTCTTC.

This rearrangement joins TRBV7-9 to TRBJ2-7; 9 bases line up with TRBD1. Germline V gives CDR1 SEHNR, CDR2 FQNEAQ (reference sequence). This CDR3 region has 14 residues. The junction had 2 bases not matched to a gene; V was cut back by 4 bases and J by 1 base. The CDR3 sequence: CASSSGTGSYEQYF. The CDR3 DNA is TGTGCCAGCAGCTCCGGGACAGGGTCCTACGAGCAGTACTTC. Together with reference TRBV7-9 and TRBJ2-7, the CDR3 gives the full variable domain: DTGVSQNPRHKITKRGQNVTFRCDPISEHNRLYWYRQTLGQGPEFLTYFQNEAQLEKSRLLSDRFSAERPKGSFSTLEIQRTEQGDSAMYLCASSSGTGSYEQYFGPGTRLTVT.

This clone was seen just once. The V call is TRBV2, the J call TRBJ2-6, with unresolved D. This CDR3 spans 16 amino acids. CDR1 SNHLY and CDR2 FYNNEI come from the germline V gene. Trimming took 2 bases from V and 0 from J, leaving 8 bases between them. The DNA of the CDR3 is TGTGCCAGCAGTGAAACTACCCGCTCTGGGGCCAACGTCCTGACTTTC. Protein sequence: CASSETTRSGANVLTF. Filled out from reference TRBV2 and TRBJ2-6, the complete variable domain reads EPEVTQTPSHQVTQMGQEVILRCVPISNHLYFYWYRQILGQKVEFLVSFYNNEISEKSEIFDDQFSVERPDGSNFTLKIRSTKLEDSAMYFCASSETTRSGANVLTFGAGSRLTVL.

This clone is a singleton in its sample. The V gene is TRBV5-1, the J gene TRBJ2-6; 7 bases are a match to TRBD2. In germline, CDR1 is SGHRS, CDR2 YFSETQ. Trimming cost V 0 bases and J 2 bases; bases outside gene matches: 2. There are 16 residues in the CDR3. CDR3 in amino acids: CASSLGGTTGANVLTF. CDR3 sequence (DNA): TGCGCCAGCAGCTTGGGGGGGACTACTGGGGCCAACGTCCTGACTTTC.

The chain has TRBV29-1 and TRBJ1-1; 7 bases are shared with TRBD1. After removal of 6 bases from V and 1 base from J, the junction contained 5 bases not matched to a gene. Per the germline V gene, CDR1 is SQVTM and CDR2 is ANQGSEA. This CDR3 spans 13 amino acids. The DNA of the CDR3 is TGCAGCGTCGGTACAGGGGAGAACACTGAAGCTTTCTTT. Translating gives CSVGTGENTEAFF. The whole variable domain, filled in from reference TRBV29-1 and TRBJ1-1, reads SAVISQKPSRDICQRGTSLTIQCQVDSQVTMMFWYRQQPGQSLTLIATANQGSEATYESGFVIDKFPISRPNLTFSTLTVSNMSPEDSSIYLCSVGTGENTEAFFGQGTRLTVV.

The rearrangement links TRBV5-1 to TRBJ1-1; tentatively, D is TRBD1 (6 bases). CDR1 and CDR2 (germline): SGHRS, YFSETQ. V was pared by 4 bases and J by 0 bases, with 13 bases between. CDR3 length: 15 residues. CDR3 in DNA: TGCGCCAGCAGCCCCACACAGGGCGTGAACACTGAAGCTTTCTTT. It codes for CASSPTQGVNTEAFF.